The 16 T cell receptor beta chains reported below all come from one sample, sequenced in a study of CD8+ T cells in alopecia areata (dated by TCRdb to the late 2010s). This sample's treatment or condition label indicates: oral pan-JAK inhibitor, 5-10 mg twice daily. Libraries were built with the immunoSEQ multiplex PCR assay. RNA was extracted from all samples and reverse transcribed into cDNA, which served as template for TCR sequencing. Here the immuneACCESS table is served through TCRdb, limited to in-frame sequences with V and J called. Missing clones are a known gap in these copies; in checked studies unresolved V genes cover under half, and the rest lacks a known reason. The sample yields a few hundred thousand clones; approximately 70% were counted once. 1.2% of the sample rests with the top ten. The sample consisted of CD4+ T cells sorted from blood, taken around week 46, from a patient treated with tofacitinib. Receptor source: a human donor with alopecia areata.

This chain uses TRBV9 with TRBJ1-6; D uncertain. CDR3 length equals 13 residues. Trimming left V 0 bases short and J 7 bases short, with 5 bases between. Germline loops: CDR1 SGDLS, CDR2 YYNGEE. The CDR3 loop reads CASSVVGNSPLHF. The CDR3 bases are TGTGCCAGCAGCGTAGTGGGGAATTCACCCCTCCACTTT.

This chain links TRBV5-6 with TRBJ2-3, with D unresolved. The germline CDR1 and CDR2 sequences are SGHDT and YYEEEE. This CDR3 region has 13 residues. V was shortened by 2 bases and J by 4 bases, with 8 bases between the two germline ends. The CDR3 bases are TGTGCCAGCAGCTTACCCCCGTCAGATACGCAGTATTTT. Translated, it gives CASSLPPSDTQYF.

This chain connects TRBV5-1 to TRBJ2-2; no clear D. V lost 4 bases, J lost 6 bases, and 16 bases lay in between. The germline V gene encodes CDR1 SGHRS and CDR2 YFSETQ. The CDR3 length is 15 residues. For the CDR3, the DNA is TGCGCCAGCAGCACCACTGACAAGCTCCCCGGGGAGCTGTTTTTT. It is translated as CASSTTDKLPGELFF.

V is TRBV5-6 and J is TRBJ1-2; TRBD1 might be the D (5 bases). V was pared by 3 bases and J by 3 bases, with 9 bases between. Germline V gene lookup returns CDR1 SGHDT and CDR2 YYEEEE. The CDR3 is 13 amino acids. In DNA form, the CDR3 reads TGTGCCAGCAGCTCAGGGATAGACTATGGCTACACCTTC. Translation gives CASSSGIDYGYTF.

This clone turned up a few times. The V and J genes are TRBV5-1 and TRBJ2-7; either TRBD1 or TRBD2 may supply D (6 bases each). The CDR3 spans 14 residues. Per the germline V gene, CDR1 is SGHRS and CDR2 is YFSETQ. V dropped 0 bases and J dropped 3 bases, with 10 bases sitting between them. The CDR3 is CASSLAGEVYEQYF. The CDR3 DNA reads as TGCGCCAGCAGCTTGGCAGGGGAGGTCTACGAGCAGTACTTC.

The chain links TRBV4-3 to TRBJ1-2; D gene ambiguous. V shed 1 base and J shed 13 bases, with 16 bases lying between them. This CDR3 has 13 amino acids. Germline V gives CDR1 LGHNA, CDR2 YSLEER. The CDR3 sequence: CASSQVVGQVGTF. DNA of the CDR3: TGCGCCAGCAGCCAAGTGGTAGGGCAGGTCGGCACCTTC.

CDR3 protein: CASSQTPGGQYGYTF. Here the CDR3 DNA reads TGTGCCAGCAGTCAAACTCCAGGGGGCCAATATGGCTACACCTTC. The J gene is TRBJ1-2, the V gene TRBV27; 8 positions match TRBD1. The germline V gene encodes CDR1 MNHEY and CDR2 SMNVEV (reference sequence). Losses at the gene ends were 5 bases for V and 5 bases for J; bases not matched to a gene: 10. The CDR3 is 15 residues long.

CDR3 sequence: CSAMTGNFNYGYTF. The CDR3 DNA reads as TGCAGCGCTATGACAGGGAACTTCAACTATGGCTACACCTTC. The chain uses TRBV29-1 and TRBJ1-2, with 7 bases aligning to TRBD1. With 7 bases clipped from V and 2 bases from J, the junction kept 10 bases outside the gene matches. The CDR3 consists of 14 residues. Germline CDR1 and CDR2: SQVTM and ANQGSEA. Variable domain in full (rest from reference TRBV29-1 and TRBJ1-2): SAVISQKPSRDICQRGTSLTIQCQVDSQVTMMFWYRQQPGQSLTLIATANQGSEATYESGFVIDKFPISRPNLTFSTLTVSNMSPEDSSIYLCSAMTGNFNYGYTFGSGTRLTVV.

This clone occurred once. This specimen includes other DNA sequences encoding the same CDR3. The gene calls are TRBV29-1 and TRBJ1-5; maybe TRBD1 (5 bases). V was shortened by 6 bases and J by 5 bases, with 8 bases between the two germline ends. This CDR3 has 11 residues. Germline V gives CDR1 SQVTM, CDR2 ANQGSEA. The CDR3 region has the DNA TGCAGCGTGGGGACGGATCAGCCCCAGCATTTT. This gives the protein CSVGTDQPQHF.

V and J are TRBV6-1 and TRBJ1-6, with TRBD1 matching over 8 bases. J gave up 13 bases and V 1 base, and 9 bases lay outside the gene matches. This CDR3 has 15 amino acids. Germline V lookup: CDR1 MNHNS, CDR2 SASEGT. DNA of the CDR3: TGTGCCAGCAGTGAAGTGCGGACAGGGCGGGTGCCCCTCCACTTT. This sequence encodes CASSEVRTGRVPLHF.

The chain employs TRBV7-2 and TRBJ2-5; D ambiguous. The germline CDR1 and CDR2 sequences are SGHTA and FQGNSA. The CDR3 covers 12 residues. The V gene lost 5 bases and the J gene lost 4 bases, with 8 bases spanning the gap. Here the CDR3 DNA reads TGTGCCAGCAGCCATCTCCGAGAGACCCAGTACTTC. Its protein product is CASSHLRETQYF.

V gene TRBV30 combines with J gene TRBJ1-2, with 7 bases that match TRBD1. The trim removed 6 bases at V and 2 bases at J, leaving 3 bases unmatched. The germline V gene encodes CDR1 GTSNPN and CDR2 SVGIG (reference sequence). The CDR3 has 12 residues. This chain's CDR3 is CACGQENYGYTF. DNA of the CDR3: TGTGCCTGTGGACAGGAGAACTATGGCTACACCTTC.

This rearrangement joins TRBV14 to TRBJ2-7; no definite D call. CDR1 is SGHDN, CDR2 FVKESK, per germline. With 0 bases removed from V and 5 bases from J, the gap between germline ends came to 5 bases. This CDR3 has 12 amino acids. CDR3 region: CASSQEVNEQYF. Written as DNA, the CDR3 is TGTGCCAGCAGCCAAGAGGTGAACGAGCAGTACTTC.

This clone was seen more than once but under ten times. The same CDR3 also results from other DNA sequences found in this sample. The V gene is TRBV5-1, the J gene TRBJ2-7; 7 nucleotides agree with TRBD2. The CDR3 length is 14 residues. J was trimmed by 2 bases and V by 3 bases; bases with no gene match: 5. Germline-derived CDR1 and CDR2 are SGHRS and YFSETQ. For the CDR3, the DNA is TGCGCCAGCAGCTCGACGGGAGGACCCTACGAGCAGTACTTC. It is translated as CASSSTGGPYEQYF.

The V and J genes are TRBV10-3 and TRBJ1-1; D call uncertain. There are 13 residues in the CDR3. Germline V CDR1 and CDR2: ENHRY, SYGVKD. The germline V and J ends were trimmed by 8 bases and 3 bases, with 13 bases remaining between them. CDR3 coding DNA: TGTGCCATCGTGAGGGCTCCGGACACTGAAGCTTTCTTT. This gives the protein CAIVRAPDTEAFF.

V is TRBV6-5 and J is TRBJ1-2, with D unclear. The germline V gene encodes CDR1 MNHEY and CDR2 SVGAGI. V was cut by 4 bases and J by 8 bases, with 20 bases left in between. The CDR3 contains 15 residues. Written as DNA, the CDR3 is TGTGCCAGCAGTTGTTTGGAGGGTGCTCGATGCGGCTACACCTTC. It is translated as CASSCLEGARCGYTF.